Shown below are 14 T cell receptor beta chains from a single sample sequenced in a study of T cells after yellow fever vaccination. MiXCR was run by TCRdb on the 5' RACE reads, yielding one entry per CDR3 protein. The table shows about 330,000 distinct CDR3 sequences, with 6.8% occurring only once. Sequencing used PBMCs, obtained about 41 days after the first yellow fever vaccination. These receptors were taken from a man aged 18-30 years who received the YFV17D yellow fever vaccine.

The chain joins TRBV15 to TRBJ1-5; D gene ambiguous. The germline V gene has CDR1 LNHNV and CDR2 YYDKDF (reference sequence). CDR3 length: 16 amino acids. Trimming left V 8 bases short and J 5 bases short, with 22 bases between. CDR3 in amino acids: CATRTIGEGVYQPQHF. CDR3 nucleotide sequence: TGTGCCACCCGGACGATTGGGGAGGGAGTGTATCAGCCCCAGCATTTT. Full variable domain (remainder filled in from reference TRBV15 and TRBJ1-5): DAMVIQNPRYQVTQFGKPVTLSCSQTLNHNVMYWYQQKSSQAPKLLFHYYDKDFNNEADTPDNFQSRRPNTSFCFLDIRSPGLGDTAMYLCATRTIGEGVYQPQHFGDGTRLSIL.

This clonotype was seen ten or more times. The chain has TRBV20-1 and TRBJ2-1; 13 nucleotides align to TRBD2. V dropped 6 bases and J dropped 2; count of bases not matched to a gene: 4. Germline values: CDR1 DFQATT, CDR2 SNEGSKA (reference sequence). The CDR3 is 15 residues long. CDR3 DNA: TGCAGTGCCCCGGGACTAGCGGGAACCTACAATGAGCAGTTCTTC. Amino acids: CSAPGLAGTYNEQFF.

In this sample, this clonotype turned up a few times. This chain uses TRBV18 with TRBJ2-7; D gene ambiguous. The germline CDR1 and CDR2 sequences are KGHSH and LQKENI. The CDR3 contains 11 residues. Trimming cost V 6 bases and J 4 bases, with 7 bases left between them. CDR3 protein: CASSGQYEQYF. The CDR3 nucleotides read TGTGCCAGCTCTGGGCAGTACGAGCAGTACTTC.

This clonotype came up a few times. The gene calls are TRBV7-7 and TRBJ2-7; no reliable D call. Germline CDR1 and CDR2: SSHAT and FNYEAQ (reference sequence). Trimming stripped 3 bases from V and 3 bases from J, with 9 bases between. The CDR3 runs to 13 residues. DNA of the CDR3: TGTGCCAGCAGCTTGTGGCAGAGCTACGAGCAGTACTTC. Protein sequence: CASSLWQSYEQYF.

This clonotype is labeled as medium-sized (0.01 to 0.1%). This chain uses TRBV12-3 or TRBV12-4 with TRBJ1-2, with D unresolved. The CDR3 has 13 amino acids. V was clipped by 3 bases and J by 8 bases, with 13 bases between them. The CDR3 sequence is CASSFNSLRGYTF. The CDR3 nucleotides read TGTGCCAGCAGTTTTAACAGCTTGAGGGGCTACACCTTC.

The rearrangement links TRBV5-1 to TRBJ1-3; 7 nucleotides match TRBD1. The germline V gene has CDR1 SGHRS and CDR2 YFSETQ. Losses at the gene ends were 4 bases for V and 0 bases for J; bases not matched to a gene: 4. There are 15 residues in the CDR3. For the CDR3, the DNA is TGCGCCAGCAGCCGGGACAGAGCCTCTGGAAACACCATATATTTT. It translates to CASSRDRASGNTIYF.

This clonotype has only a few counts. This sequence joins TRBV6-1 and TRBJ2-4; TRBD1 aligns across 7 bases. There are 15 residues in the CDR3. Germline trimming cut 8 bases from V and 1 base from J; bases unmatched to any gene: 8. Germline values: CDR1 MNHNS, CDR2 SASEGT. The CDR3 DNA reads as TGTGCCAGCTCTCCTGACAGGGTCGCCAAAAACATTCAGTACTTC. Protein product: CASSPDRVAKNIQYF.

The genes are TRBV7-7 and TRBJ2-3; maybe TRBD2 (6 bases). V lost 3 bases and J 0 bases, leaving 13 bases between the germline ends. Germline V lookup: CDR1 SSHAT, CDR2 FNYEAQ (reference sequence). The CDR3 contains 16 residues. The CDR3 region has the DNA TGTGCCAGCAGCTTGGGCGGGGTGACTAGCACAGATACGCAGTATTTT. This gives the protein CASSLGGVTSTDTQYF.

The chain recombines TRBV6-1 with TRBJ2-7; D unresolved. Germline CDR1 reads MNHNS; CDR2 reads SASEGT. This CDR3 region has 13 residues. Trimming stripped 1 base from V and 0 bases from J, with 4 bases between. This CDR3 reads CASSEGSSYEQYF. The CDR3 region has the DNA TGTGCCAGCAGTGAAGGCAGCTCCTACGAGCAGTACTTC.

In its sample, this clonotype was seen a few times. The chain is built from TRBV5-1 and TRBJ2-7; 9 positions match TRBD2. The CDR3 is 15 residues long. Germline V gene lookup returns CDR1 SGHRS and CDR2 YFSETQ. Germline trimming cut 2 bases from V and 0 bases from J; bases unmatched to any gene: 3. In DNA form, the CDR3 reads TGCGCCAGCAGCTTTGTAGCGGGGGCCTCCTACGAGCAGTACTTC. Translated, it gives CASSFVAGASYEQYF.

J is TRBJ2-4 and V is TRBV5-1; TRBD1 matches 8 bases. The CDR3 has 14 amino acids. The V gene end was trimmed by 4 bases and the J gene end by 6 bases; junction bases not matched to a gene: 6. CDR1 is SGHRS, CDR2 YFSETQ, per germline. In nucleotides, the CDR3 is TGCGCCAGCAGCCCGGGCACAGGGGGAAACATTCAGTACTTC. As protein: CASSPGTGGNIQYF. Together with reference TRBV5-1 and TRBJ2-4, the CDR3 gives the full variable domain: KAGVTQTPRYLIKTRGQQVTLSCSPISGHRSVSWYQQTPGQGLQFLFEYFSETQRNKGNFPGRFSGRQFSNSRSEMNVSTLELGDSALYLCASSPGTGGNIQYFGAGTRLSVL.

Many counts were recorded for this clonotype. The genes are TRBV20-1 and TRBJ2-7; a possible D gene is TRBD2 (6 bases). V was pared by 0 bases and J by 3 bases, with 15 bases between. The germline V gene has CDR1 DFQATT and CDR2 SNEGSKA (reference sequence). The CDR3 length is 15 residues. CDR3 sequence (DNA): TGCAGTGCTAGAGATCTGAGGGGACTGAGCTACGAGCAGTACTTC. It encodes CSARDLRGLSYEQYF.

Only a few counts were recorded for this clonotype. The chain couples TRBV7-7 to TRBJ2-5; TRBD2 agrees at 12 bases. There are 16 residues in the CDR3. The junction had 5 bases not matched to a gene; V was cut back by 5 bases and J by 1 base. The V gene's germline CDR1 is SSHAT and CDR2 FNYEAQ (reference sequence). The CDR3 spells CASSPGLAGSQETQYF. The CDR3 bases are TGTGCCAGCAGCCCGGGACTAGCGGGCTCCCAAGAGACCCAGTACTTC.

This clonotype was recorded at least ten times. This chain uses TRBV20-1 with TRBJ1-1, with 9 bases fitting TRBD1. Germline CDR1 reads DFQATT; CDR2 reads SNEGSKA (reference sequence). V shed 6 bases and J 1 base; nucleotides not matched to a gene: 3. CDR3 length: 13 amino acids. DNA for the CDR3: TGCAGTGCAACAGGGGGCGCGAACACTGAAGCTTTCTTT. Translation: CSATGGANTEAFF.